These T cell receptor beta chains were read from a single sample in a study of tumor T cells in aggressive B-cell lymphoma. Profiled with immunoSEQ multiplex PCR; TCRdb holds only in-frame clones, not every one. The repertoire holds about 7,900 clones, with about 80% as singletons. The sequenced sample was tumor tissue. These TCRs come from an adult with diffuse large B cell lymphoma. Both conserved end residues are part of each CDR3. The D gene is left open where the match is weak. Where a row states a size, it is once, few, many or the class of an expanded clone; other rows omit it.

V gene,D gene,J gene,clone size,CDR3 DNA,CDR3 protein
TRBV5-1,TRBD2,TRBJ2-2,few,TGCGCCAGCAGCTCCGGGACTAGCGGGAGCCTAAACACCGGGGAGCTGTTTTTT,CASSSGTSGSLNTGELFF
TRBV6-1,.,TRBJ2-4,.,TGTGCCAGCAGCAGAGGAGGCATTCAGTACTTC,CASSRGGIQYF
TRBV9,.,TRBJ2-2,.,TGTGCCAGCAGAAGCATGAACACCGGGGAGCTGTTTTTT,CASRSMNTGELFF
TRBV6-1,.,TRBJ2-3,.,TGTGCCAGCACAGGGGACGAGCCCACGCAGTATTTT,CASTGDEPTQYF
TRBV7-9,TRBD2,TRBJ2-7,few,TGTGCCAGCAGCCATATACGGCTCGCGGGAGGGTACGAGCAGTACTTC,CASSHIRLAGGYEQYF
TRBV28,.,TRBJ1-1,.,TGTGCCAGCACTCGGGACTCCCCGGGACCAACTGAAGCTTTCTTT,CASTRDSPGPTEAFF
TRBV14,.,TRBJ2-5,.,TGTGCCAGCAGCCGCCGACAGGTTTGGTACCAAGAGACCCAGTACTTC,CASSRRQVWYQETQYF
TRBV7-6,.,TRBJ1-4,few,TGTGCCAGCAGCCAGTGGACTAATGAAAAACTGTTTTTT,CASSQWTNEKLFF
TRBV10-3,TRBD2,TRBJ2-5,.,TGTGCCACGGCGGACGGCGGGGGGGAGACCCAGTACTTC,CATADGGGETQYF
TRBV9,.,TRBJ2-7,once,TGTGCCAGCAGCCGGGACACGAGGAACGAGCAGTACTTC,CASSRDTRNEQYF
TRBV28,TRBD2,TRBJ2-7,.,TGTGCCAGCAGCCCGGCCGGGCGGGCGGGGGACGAGCAGTACTTC,CASSPAGRAGDEQYF
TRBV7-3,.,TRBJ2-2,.,TGTGCCAGCAGCTTGGACTACTTAGCGACCGGGGAGCTGTTTTTT,CASSLDYLATGELFF
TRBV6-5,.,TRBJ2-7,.,TGTGCCAGCAGTTACTCGGGCAGCTACGAGCAGTACTTC,CASSYSGSYEQYF
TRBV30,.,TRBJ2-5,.,TGTGCCTGGACTCCGGGTCCGTATCAAGAGACCCAGTACTTC,CAWTPGPYQETQYF